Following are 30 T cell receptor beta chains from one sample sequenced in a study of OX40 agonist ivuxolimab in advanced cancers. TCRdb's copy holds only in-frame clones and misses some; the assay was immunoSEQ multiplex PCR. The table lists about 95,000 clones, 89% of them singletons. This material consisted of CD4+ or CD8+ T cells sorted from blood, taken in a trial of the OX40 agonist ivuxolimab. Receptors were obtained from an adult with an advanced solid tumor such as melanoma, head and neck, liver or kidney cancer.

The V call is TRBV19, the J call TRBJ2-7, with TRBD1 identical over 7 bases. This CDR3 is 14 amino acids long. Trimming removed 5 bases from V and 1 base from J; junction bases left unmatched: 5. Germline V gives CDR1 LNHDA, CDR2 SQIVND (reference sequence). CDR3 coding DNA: TGTGCCAGTAGTCAATGGACAGGATCCTACGAGCAGTACTTC. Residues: CASSQWTGSYEQYF.

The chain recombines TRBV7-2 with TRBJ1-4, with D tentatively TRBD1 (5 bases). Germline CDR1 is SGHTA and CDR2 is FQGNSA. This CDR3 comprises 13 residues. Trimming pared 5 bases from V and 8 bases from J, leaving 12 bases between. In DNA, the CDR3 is TGTGCCAGCAGCGAGGGGCGTTGGGAAAAACTGTTTTTT. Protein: CASSEGRWEKLFF.

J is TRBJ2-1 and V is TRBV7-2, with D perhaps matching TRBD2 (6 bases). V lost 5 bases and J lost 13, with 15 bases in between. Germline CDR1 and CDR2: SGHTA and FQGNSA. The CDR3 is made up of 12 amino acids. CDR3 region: CASSLTRGLQFF. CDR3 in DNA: TGTGCCAGCAGCCTTACTAGGGGACTTCAGTTCTTC.

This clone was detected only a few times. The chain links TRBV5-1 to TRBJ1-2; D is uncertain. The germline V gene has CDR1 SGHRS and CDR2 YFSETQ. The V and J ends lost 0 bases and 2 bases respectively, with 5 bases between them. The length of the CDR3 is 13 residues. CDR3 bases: TGCGCCAGCAGCTTGGTACAGAACTATGGCTACACCTTC. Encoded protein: CASSLVQNYGYTF.

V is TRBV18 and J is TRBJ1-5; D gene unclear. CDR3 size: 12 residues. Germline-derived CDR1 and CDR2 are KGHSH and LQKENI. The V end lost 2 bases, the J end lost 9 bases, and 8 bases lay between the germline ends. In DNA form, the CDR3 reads TGTGCCAGCTCACCAGCGGACGGGCCCCAGCATTTT. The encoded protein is CASSPADGPQHF.

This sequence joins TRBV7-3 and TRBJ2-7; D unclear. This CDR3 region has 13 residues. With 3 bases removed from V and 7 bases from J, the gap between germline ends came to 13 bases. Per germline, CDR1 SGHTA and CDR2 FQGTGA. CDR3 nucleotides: TGTGCCAGCAGCTTGTATATCAACGGTGAGCAGTACTTC. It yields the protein CASSLYINGEQYF.

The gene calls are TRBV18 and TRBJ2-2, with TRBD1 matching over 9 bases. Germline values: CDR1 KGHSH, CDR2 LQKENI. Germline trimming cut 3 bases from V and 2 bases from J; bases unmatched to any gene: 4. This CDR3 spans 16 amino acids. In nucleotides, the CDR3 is TGTGCCAGCTCACCGGACAGGGGAATCAACACCGGGGAGCTGTTTTTT. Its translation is CASSPDRGINTGELFF.

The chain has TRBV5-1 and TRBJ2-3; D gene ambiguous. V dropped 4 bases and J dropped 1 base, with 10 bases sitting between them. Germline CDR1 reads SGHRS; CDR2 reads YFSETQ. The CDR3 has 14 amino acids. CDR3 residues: CASSPSLGTDTQYF. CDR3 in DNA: TGCGCCAGCAGCCCCTCCCTCGGCACAGATACGCAGTATTTT.

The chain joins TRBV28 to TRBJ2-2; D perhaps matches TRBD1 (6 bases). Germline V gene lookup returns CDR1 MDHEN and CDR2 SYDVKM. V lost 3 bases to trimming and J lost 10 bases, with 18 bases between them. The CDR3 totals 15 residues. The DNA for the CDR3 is TGTGCCAGCAGTTTTATGTTCAGGGGTGGTCAGGAGCTGTTTTTT. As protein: CASSFMFRGGQELFF.

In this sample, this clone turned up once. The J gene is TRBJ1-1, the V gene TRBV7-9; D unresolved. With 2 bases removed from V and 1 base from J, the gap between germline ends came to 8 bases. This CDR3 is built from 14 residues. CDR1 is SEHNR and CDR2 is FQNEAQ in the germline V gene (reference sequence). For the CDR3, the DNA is TGTGCCAGCAGCTTAACGACGGAGAACACTGAAGCTTTCTTT. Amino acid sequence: CASSLTTENTEAFF. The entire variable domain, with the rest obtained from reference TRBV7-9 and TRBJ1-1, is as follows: DTGVSQNPRHKITKRGQNVTFRCDPISEHNRLYWYRQTLGQGPEFLTYFQNEAQLEKSRLLSDRFSAERPKGSFSTLEIQRTEQGDSAMYLCASSLTTENTEAFFGQGTRLTVV.

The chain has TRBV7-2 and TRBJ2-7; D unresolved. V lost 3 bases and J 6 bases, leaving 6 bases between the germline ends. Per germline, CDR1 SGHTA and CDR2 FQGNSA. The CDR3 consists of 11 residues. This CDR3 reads CASSFSGEQYF. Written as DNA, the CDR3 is TGTGCCAGCAGCTTTTCCGGCGAGCAGTACTTC.

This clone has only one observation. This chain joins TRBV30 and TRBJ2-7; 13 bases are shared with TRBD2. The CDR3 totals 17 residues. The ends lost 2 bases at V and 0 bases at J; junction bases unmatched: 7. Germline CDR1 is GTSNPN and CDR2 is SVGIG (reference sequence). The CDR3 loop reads CAWSRLAGGPSSYEQYF. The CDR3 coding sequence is TGTGCCTGGAGTCGACTAGCGGGGGGACCGAGCTCCTACGAGCAGTACTTC.

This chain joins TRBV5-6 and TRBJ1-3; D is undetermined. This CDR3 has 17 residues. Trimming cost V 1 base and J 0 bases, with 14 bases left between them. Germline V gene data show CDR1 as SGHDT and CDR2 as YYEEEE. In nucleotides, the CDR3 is TGTGCCAGCAGCTTGTATCAGACAACTTCCTCTGGAAACACCATATATTTT. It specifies CASSLYQTTSSGNTIYF.

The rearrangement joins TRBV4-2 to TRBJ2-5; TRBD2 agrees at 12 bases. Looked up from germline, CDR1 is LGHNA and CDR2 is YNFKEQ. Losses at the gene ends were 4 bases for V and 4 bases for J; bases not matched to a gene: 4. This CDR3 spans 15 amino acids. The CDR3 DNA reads TGTGCCAGCAGCCCACTAGCGGGGGGCCCAGAGACCCAGTACTTC. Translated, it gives CASSPLAGGPETQYF.

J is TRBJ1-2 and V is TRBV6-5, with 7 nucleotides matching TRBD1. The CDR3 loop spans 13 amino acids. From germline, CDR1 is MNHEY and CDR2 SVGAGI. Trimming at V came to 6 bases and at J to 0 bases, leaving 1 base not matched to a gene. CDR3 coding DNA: TGTGCCAGCAGGGACAGGACTAACTATGGCTACACCTTC. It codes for CASRDRTNYGYTF.

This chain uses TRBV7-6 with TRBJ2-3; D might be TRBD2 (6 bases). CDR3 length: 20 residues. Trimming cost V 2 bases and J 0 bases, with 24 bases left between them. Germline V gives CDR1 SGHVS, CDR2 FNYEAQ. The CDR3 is CASSLSQTNRDFLSTDTQYF. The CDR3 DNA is TGTGCCAGCAGCTTAAGCCAAACAAACCGGGACTTCCTTAGCACAGATACGCAGTATTTT.

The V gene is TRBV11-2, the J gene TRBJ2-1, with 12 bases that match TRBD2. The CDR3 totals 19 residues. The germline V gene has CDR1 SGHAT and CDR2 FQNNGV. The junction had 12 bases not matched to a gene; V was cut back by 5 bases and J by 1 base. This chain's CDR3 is CASSRRLAGALLSYNEQFF. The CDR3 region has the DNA TGTGCCAGCAGCCGACGACTAGCGGGGGCCCTATTATCCTACAATGAGCAGTTCTTC.

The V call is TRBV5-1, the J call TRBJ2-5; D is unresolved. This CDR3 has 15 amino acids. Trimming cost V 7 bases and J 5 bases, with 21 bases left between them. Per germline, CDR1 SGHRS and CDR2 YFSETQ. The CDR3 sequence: CASYPTPSFFETQYF. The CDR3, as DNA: TGCGCCAGCTACCCGACCCCCTCCTTTTTCGAGACCCAGTACTTC.

The CDR3 DNA follows: TGCGCCAGCAGCCAAGATCTCCGGGGGCTAGAGACCCAGTACTTC. This codes for CASSQDLRGLETQYF. The chain carries TRBV4-3 and TRBJ2-5; perhaps D is TRBD1 or TRBD2 (6 bases each). The germline V and J ends were trimmed by 0 bases and 4 bases, with 12 bases remaining between them. CDR3 size: 15 residues. CDR1 and CDR2 from the germline V gene are LGHNA and YSLEER.

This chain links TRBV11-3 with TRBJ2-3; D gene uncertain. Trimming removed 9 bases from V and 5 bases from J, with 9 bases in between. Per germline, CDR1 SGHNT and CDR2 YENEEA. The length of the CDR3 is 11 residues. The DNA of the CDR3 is TGTGCCAGTCTTCCGATAGATACGCAGTATTTT. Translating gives CASLPIDTQYF.

Here the CDR3 DNA reads TGTGCCAGCGCAGACAGCCCCTCCTACGAGCAGTACTTC. Its protein is CASADSPSYEQYF. This chain connects TRBV2 to TRBJ2-7, with D perhaps TRBD1 (5 bases). CDR1 and CDR2 (germline): SNHLY, FYNNEI. The CDR3 is made up of 13 amino acids. The germline V and J ends were trimmed by 8 bases and 0 bases, with 11 bases remaining between them.

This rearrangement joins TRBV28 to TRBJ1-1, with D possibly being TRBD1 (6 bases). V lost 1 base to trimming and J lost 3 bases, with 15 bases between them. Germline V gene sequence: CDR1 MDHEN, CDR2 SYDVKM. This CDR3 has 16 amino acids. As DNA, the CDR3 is TGTGCCAGCAGTTTATATGGGGCAGGGGAGGACACTGAAGCTTTCTTT. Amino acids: CASSLYGAGEDTEAFF.

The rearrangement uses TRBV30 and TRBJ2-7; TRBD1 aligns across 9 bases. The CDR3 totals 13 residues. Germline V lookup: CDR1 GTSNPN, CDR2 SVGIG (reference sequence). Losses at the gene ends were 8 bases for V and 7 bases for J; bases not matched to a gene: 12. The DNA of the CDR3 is TGTGCCGGGACAGGGACCGCTCTTGGGGAGCAGTACTTC. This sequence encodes CAGTGTALGEQYF.

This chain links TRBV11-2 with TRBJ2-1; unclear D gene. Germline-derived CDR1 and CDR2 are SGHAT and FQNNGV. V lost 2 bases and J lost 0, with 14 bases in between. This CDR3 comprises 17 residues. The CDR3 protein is CASSLFLSASSYNEQFF. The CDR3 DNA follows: TGTGCCAGCAGCTTATTTTTAAGTGCGAGCTCCTACAATGAGCAGTTCTTC.

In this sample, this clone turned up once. In nucleotides, the CDR3 is TGCGCCAGCAGCTTGGGACAGGGGGCGAGTTTTAACGAGCAGTACTTC. It translates to CASSLGQGASFNEQYF. The chain couples TRBV5-1 to TRBJ2-7, with TRBD1 identical over 10 bases. There are 16 residues in the CDR3. Germline values: CDR1 SGHRS, CDR2 YFSETQ. Germline trimming cut 0 bases from V and 5 bases from J; bases unmatched to any gene: 8.

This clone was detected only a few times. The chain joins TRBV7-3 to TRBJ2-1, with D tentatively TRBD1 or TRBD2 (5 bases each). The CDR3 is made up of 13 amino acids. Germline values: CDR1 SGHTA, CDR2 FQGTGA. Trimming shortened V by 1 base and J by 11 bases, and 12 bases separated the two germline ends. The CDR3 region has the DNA TGTGCCAGCAGCTTAAAGGGGAGCAAGAAGCAGTTCTTC. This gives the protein CASSLKGSKKQFF.

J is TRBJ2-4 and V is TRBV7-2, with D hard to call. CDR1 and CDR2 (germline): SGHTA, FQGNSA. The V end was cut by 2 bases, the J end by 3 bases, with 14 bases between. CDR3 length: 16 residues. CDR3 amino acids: CASSLSSGQSKNIQYF. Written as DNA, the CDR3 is TGTGCCAGCAGCTTAAGCTCGGGCCAGAGCAAAAACATTCAGTACTTC.

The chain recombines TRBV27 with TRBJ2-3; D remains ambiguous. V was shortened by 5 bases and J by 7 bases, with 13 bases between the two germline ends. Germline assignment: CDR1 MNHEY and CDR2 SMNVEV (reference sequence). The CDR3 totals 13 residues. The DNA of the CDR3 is TGTGCCAGCAGTCTACGGTCCTCGCATACGCAGTATTTT. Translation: CASSLRSSHTQYF.

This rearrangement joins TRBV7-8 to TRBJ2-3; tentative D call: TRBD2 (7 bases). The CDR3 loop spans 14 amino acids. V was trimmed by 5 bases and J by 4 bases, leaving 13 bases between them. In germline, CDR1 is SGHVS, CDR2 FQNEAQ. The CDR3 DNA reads TGTGCCAGCAGCCGTCCGGGGGGCGCAGATACGCAGTATTTT. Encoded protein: CASSRPGGADTQYF. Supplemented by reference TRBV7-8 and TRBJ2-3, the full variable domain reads GAGVSQSPRYKVAKRGQDVALRCDPISGHVSLFWYQQALGQGPEFLTYFQNEAQLDKSGLPSDRFFAERPEGSVSTLKIQRTQQEDSAVYLCASSRPGGADTQYFGPGTRLTVL.

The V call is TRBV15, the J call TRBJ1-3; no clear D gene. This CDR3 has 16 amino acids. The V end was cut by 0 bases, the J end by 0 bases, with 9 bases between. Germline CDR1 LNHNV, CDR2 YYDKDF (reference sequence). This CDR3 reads CATSRDTRHSGNTIYF. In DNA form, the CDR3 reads TGTGCCACCAGCAGAGATACGCGCCACTCTGGAAACACCATATATTTT.